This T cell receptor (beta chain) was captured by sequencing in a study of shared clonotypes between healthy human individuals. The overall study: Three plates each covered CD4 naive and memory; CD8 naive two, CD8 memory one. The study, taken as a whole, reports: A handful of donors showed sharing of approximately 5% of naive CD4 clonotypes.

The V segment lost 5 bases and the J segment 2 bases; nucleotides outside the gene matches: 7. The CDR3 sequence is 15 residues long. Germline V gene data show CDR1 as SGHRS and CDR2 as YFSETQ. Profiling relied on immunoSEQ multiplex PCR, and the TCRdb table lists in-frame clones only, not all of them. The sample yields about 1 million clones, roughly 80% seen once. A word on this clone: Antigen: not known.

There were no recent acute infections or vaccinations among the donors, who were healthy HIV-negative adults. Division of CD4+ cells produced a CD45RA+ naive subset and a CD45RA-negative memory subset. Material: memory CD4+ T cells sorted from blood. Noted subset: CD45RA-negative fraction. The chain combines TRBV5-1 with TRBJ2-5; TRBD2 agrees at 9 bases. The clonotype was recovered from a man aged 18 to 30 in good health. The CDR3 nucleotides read TGCGCCAGCAGATTTGTAGCGGGGGCACAAGAGACCCAGTACTTC. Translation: CASRFVAGAQETQYF.